This T cell receptor (beta chain) appears in the sequencing data of a study of blood T cells in healthy people across ages. Study-wide points: While age rose, TCR beta diversity per million T cells dropped in a roughly linear way. Long-lived donors had more naive CD4+ cells and higher diversity than aged donors. Diversity estimates drawn from one million T cells were deemed underestimates.

Germline V gene lookup returns CDR1 SGHAT and CDR2 FQNNGV. V was clipped by 6 bases and J by 3 bases; unmatched bases: 7. The CDR3 is 16 residues long. The authors drew around 9.3 milliliters of peripheral blood from each donor. Then a second PCR, running about 7 to 11 cycles, was carried out with a sample-barcoded 5' primer and a J-beta primer mix. TCRdb analysed the 5' RACE reads with MiXCR anew, one entry per CDR3 protein. This sample has roughly 1,300,000 distinct CDR3 sequences; around 59% occur once, and the top ten carry 6.7%. This clonotype has a handful of counts. Its antigen remains unidentified.

The TCR originated in a man aged 18 to 35 in good health. The chain combines TRBV11-2 with TRBJ2-1; 11 bases line up with TRBD2. The sample comprised blood. The CDR3 reads CASRDLAGGNYNEQFF. The DNA of the CDR3 is TGTGCCAGCAGGGATCTAGCGGGGGGTAACTACAATGAGCAGTTCTTC.